The T cell receptor (beta chain) described here comes from a study of blood T cell repertoires in COVID-19. Across the study: Nucleic acid was either cDNA or gDNA, and it came from T cells, B-cell-depleted T cells, or PBMCs.

Some clones are missing from TCRdb's copy, which holds only in-frame ones; the method was immunoSEQ multiplex PCR. The sample consists of about 62,000 clones, around 90% of them appearing once. With 5 bases removed from V and 8 bases from J, the gap between germline ends came to 9 bases. The length of the CDR3 is 11 residues. The genes are TRBV12-3 or TRBV12-4 and TRBJ1-1; D uncertain. The sequenced sample was peripheral blood. The receptor was derived from a human donor in a cohort sampled during active COVID-19. The CDR3 spells CASSPLGEAFF. In nucleotides, the CDR3 is TGTGCCAGCAGTCCCTTGGGCGAAGCTTTCTTT.